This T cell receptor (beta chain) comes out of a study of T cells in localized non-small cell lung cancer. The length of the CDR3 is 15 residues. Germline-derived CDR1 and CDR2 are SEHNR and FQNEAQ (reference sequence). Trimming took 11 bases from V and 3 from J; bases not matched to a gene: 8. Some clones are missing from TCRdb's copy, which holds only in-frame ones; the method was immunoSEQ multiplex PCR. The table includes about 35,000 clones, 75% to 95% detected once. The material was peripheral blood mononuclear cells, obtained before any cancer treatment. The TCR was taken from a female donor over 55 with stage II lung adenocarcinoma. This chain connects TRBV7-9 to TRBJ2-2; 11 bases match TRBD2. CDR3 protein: CAATGGLADTGELFF. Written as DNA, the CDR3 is TGTGCCGCAACCGGGGGACTAGCGGACACCGGGGAGCTGTTTTTT.